The sequence of this T cell receptor beta chain was determined in a study of T-cell memory formation after mild COVID-19. Background on the study: TCR clusters were mostly donor specific.

The germline gives CDR1 SGHRS, CDR2 YFSETQ. Trimming cost V 3 bases and J 2 bases; bases outside gene matches: 8. CDR3 length: 15 residues. 5'RACE, which relied on constant-segment primers, yielded TCR alpha and TCR beta cDNA libraries carrying sample barcodes and UMIs. In TCRdb, the 5' RACE reads were re-called with MiXCR into one record per CDR3 protein. The sample records about 210,000 distinct CDR3 sequences, roughly a tenth being singletons. In its sample, this clonotype was seen once. The clonotype comes from a man in his late teens or twenties who had mild COVID-19 (a few samples of this study predate the infection). Cell type and time point are not known. V usage is TRBV5-1 and J usage is TRBJ2-7; 7 bases are a match to TRBD1. Sample: PBMCs or a T cell subset sorted from them (not recorded which). The CDR3 DNA reads TGCGCCAGCAGCTCCTCGACAGGGCGAGCCTACGAGCAGTACTTC. Amino acid sequence: CASSSSTGRAYEQYF. The whole variable domain, filled in from reference TRBV5-1 and TRBJ2-7, reads KAGVTQTPRYLIKTRGQQVTLSCSPISGHRSVSWYQQTPGQGLQFLFEYFSETQRNKGNFPGRFSGRQFSNSRSEMNVSTLELGDSALYLCASSSSTGRAYEQYFGPGTRLTVT.